The clone carrying this T cell receptor (beta chain) was detected a few times. Its target is unknown. This sample is part of a study of vaccination and CD4 T cells after COVID-19. Once obtained from cultured CD4+ T cells, the DNA was sequenced using the Oncomine TCR Beta short-read assay. TCRdb itself ran the PCR reads through MiXCR, one entry per CDR3 protein. This repertoire shows approximately 5,000 distinct CDR3 sequences, 25% found once; its top ten account for 20% to 30%. Treatment in this sample: approximately nine-day PBMC culture with coronavirus spike peptide pools or control peptides (ViraFEST assay). Germline V gene sequence: CDR1 SGHNT, CDR2 YENEEA. The J segment lost 6 bases and the V segment lost 5 bases, leaving 9 bases of the junction unmatched. The CDR3 spans 14 residues.

The sequence was obtained from a human donor who had recovered from COVID-19. This specimen consisted of CD4+ T cells from blood, cultured in vitro, obtained after SARS-CoV-2 vaccination. V is TRBV11-3 and J is TRBJ2-7; 8 bases map to TRBD1. In DNA form, the CDR3 reads TGTGCCAGCAGCCCCGACAGGGGTGGCGTCGAGCAGTACTTC. Protein product: CASSPDRGGVEQYF.